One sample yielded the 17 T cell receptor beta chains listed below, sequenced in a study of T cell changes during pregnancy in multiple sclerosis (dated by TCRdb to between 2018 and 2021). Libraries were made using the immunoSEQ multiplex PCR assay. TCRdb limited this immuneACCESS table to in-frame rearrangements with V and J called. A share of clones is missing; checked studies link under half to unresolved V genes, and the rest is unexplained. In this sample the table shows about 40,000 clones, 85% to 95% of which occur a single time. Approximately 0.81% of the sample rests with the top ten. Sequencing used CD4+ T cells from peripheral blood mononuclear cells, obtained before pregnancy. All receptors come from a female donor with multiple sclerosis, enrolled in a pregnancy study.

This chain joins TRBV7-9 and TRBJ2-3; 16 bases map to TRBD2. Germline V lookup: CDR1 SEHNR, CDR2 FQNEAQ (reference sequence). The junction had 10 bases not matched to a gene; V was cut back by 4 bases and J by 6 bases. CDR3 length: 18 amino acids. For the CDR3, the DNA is TGTGCCAGCAGCTCATCACCGGGACTAGCGGGAGGGTTGGATACGCAGTATTTT. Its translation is CASSSSPGLAGGLDTQYF.

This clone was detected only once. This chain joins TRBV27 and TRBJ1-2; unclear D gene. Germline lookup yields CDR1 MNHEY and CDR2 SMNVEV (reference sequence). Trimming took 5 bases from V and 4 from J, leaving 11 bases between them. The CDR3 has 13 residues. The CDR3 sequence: CASSPTEAYGYTF. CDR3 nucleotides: TGTGCCAGCAGTCCAACGGAGGCCTATGGCTACACCTTC.

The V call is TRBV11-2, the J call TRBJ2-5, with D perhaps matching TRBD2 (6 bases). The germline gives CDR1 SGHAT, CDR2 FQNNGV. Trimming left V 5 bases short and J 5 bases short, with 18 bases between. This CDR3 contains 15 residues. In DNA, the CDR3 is TGTGCCAGCAGCCCAGTGAGTCGGGGGAGGGAGACCCAGTACTTC. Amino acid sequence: CASSPVSRGRETQYF. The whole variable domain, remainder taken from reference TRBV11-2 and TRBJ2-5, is EAGVAQSPRYKIIEKRQSVAFWCNPISGHATLYWYQQILGQGPKLLIQFQNNGVVDDSQLPKDRFSAERLKGVDSTLKIQPAKLEDSAVYLCASSPVSRGRETQYFGPGTRLLVL.

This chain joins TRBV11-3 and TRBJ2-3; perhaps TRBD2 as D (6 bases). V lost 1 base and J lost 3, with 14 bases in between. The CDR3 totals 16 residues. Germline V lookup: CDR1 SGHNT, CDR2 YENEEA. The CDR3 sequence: CASSLGRDLGTDTQYF. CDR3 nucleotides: TGTGCCAGCAGCTTAGGCCGGGACTTGGGGACAGATACGCAGTATTTT. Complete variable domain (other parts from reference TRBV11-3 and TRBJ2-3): EAGVVQSPRYKIIEKKQPVAFWCNPISGHNTLYWYLQNLGQGPELLIRYENEEAVDDSQLPKDRFSAERLKGVDSTLKIQPAELGDSAVYLCASSLGRDLGTDTQYFGPGTRLTVL.

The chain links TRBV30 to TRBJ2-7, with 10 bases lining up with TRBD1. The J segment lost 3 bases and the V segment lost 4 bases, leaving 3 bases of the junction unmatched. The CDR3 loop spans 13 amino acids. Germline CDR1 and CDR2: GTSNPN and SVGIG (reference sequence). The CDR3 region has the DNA TGTGCCTGGACGGGACAGGGGTTCTACGAGCAGTACTTC. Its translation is CAWTGQGFYEQYF.

The CDR3 sequence: CASSLFTGGIYGYTF. In nucleotides, the CDR3 is TGTGCCAGCAGCTTGTTTACAGGGGGCATCTATGGCTACACCTTC. The genes are TRBV5-8 and TRBJ1-2; 9 bases map to TRBD1. Germline CDR1 reads SGHTS; CDR2 reads YDEGEE. The V segment lost 1 base and the J segment 4 bases; nucleotides outside the gene matches: 5. This CDR3 region has 15 residues.

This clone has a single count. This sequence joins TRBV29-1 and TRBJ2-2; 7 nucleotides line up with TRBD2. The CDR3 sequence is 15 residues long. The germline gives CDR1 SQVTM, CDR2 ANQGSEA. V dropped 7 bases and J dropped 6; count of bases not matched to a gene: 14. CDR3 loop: CSASEAGAYAGELFF. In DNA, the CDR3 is TGCAGCGCCAGCGAGGCGGGAGCGTACGCCGGGGAGCTGTTTTTT.

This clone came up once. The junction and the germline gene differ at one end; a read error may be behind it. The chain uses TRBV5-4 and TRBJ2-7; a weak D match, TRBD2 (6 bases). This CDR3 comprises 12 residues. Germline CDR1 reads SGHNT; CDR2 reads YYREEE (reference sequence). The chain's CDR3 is CASSRDWDSNDF. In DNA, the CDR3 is TGTGCCAGCAGCCGAGACTGGGACTCTAACGACTTC.

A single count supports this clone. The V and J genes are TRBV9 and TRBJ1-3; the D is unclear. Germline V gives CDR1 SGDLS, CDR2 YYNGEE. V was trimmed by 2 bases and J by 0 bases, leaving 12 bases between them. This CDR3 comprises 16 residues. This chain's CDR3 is CASSVSFRNSGNTIYF. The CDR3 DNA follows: TGTGCCAGCAGCGTTAGCTTCCGCAACTCTGGAAACACCATATATTTT.

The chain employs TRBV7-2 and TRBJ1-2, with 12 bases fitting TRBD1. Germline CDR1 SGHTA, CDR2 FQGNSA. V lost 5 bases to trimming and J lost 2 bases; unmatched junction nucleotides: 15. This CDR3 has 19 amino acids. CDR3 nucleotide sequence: TGTGCCAGCAGCCTTCCCCCCCGGGACAGGGGGCGAGGAAACTATGGCTACACCTTC. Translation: CASSLPPRDRGRGNYGYTF.

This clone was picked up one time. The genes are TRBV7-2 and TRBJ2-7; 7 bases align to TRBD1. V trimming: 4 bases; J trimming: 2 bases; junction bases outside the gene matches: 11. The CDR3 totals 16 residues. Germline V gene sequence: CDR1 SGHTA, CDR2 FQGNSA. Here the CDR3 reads CASSSDRQGKTYEQYF. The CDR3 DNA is TGTGCCAGCAGCTCCGACCGACAGGGCAAGACCTACGAGCAGTACTTC. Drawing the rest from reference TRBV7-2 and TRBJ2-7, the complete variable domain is GAGVSQSPSNKVTEKGKDVELRCDPISGHTALYWYRQSLGQGLEFLIYFQGNSAPDKSGLPSDRFSAERTGGSVSTLTIQRTQQEDSAVYLCASSSDRQGKTYEQYFGPGTRLTVT.

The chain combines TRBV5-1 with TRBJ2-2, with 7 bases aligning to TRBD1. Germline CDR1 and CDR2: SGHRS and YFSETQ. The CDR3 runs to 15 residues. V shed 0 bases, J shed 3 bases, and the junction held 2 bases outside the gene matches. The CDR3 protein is CASSLGQGYTGELFF. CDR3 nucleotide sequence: TGCGCCAGCAGCTTGGGACAGGGATACACCGGGGAGCTGTTTTTT. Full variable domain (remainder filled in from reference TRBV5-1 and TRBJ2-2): KAGVTQTPRYLIKTRGQQVTLSCSPISGHRSVSWYQQTPGQGLQFLFEYFSETQRNKGNFPGRFSGRQFSNSRSEMNVSTLELGDSALYLCASSLGQGYTGELFFGEGSRLTVL.

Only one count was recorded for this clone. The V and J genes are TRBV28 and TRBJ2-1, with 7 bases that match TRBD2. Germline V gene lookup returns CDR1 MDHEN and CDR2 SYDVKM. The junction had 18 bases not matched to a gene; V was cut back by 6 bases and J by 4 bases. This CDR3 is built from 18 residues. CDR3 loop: CASRPQGGGRENYNEQFF. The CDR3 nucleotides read TGTGCCAGCAGGCCGCAGGGAGGTGGGAGGGAAAATTACAATGAGCAGTTCTTC.

The CDR3 nucleotides read TGTGCCAGCAGCTCCACCGGGACAGGGTTTTATCAGCCCCAGCATTTT. Translating it yields CASSSTGTGFYQPQHF. This sequence joins TRBV7-2 and TRBJ1-5; TRBD1 matches 9 bases. The CDR3 runs to 16 residues. CDR1 and CDR2 from the germline V gene are SGHTA and FQGNSA. V lost 4 bases and J lost 5; bases outside the gene matches: 9.

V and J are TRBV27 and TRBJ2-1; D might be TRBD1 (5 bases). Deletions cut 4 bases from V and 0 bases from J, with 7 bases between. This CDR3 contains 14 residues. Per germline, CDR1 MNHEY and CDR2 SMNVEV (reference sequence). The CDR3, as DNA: TGTGCCAGCAGTTGGACAAGCTCCTACAATGAGCAGTTCTTC. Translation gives CASSWTSSYNEQFF.

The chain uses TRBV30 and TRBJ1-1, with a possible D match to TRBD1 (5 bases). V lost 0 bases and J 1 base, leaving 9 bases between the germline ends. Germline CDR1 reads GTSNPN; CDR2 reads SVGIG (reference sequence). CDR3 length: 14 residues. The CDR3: CAWSVGEANTEAFF. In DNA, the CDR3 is TGTGCCTGGAGTGTGGGGGAGGCGAACACTGAAGCTTTCTTT. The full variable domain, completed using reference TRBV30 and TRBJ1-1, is SQTIHQWPATLVQPVGSPLSLECTVEGTSNPNLYWYRQAAGRGLQLLFYSVGIGQISSEVPQNLSASRPQDRQFILSSKKLLLSDSGFYLCAWSVGEANTEAFFGQGTRLTVV.

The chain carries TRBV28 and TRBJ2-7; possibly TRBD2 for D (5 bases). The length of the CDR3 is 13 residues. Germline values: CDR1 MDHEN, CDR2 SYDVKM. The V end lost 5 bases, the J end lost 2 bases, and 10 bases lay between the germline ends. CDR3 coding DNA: TGTGCCAGCAGTAAAGCGGTTACCTACGAGCAGTACTTC. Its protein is CASSKAVTYEQYF.